The 7 T cell receptor beta chains given below trace back to one sample, sequenced in a study of identical twins. TCRdb re-derived calls from the 5' RACE reads in MiXCR, one entry per CDR3 protein. Of about 240,000 distinct CDR3 sequences listed, over 9.5% are singletons. The source material was memory T cells sorted from blood. The receptors here all came from a man aged 45-60 years in good health.

This clonotype was recorded at least ten times. The V gene is TRBV20-1, the J gene TRBJ2-1; TRBD2 might be the D (6 bases). With 7 bases removed from V and 0 bases from J, the gap between germline ends came to 13 bases. The CDR3 is 14 residues long. The germline gives CDR1 DFQATT, CDR2 SNEGSKA (reference sequence). The CDR3 is CSGRDLSSYNEQFF. CDR3 in DNA: TGCAGTGGGCGGGACCTGAGCTCCTACAATGAGCAGTTCTTC.

Ten or more counts support this clonotype. The V call is TRBV20-1, the J call TRBJ2-1; the D gene is possibly TRBD1 (6 bases). Trimming took 5 bases from V and 5 from J, leaving 16 bases between them. The CDR3 is made up of 14 amino acids. Looked up from germline, CDR1 is DFQATT and CDR2 is SNEGSKA (reference sequence). The CDR3 region is CSAPRGSPHNEQFF. For the CDR3, the DNA is TGCAGTGCTCCTAGGGGGAGTCCCCACAATGAGCAGTTCTTC.

The CDR3: CASSSGQQETQYF. DNA for the CDR3: TGCGCCAGCAGCTCGGGACAGCAAGAGACCCAGTACTTC. V usage is TRBV5-1 and J usage is TRBJ2-5, with 7 bases aligning to TRBD1. Germline V gene data show CDR1 as SGHRS and CDR2 as YFSETQ. The junction had 1 base not matched to a gene; V was cut back by 3 bases and J by 2 bases. The CDR3 runs to 13 residues. Drawing the rest from reference TRBV5-1 and TRBJ2-5, the complete variable domain is KAGVTQTPRYLIKTRGQQVTLSCSPISGHRSVSWYQQTPGQGLQFLFEYFSETQRNKGNFPGRFSGRQFSNSRSEMNVSTLELGDSALYLCASSSGQQETQYFGPGTRLLVL.

In this sample, this clonotype turned up a few times. The chain recombines TRBV10-3 with TRBJ1-3; 9 nucleotides match TRBD1. This CDR3 has 15 amino acids. V dropped 6 bases and J dropped 2; count of bases not matched to a gene: 5. Looked up from germline, CDR1 is ENHRY and CDR2 is SYGVKD. The CDR3 protein is CAIRGDREAGNTIYF. The CDR3 DNA reads as TGTGCCATCAGAGGGGACAGGGAAGCTGGAAACACCATATATTTT.

This clonotype was counted a few times. This chain joins TRBV12-3 or TRBV12-4 and TRBJ1-3; D remains unclear. Trimming pared 2 bases from V and 0 bases from J, leaving 11 bases between. This CDR3 comprises 16 residues. CDR3 region: CASSLRERFSGNTIYF. CDR3 coding DNA: TGTGCCAGCAGTTTAAGAGAGCGGTTCTCTGGAAACACCATATATTTT.

In its sample, this clonotype was seen many times. The V gene is TRBV6-5, the J gene TRBJ2-1, with TRBD1 matching over 11 bases. Germline CDR1 reads MNHEY; CDR2 reads SVGAGI. The CDR3 runs 17 residues. V shed 2 bases, J shed 6 bases, and the junction held 9 bases outside the gene matches. The CDR3 spells CASSYNLPGTGGNEQFF. CDR3 in DNA: TGTGCCAGCAGTTACAATCTACCCGGGACAGGGGGCAATGAGCAGTTCTTC.

The J gene is TRBJ2-7, the V gene TRBV4-2; 16 nucleotides agree with TRBD2. With V trimmed by 2 bases and J by 6 bases, 10 bases remained unmatched. The CDR3 runs to 18 residues. The germline CDR1 and CDR2 sequences are LGHNA and YNFKEQ. CDR3: CASSQMIRGLAGGGEQYF. CDR3 nucleotides: TGTGCCAGCAGCCAAATGATACGGGGACTAGCGGGAGGGGGCGAGCAGTACTTC.